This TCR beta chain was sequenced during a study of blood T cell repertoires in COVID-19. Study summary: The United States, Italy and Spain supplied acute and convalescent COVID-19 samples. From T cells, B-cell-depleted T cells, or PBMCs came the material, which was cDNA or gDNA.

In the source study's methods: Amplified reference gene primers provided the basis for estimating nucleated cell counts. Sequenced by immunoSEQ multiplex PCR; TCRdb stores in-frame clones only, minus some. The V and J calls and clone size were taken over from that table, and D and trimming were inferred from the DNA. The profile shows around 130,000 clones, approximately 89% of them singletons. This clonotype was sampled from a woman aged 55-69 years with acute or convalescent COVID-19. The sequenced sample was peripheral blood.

The CDR3 sequence: CARTTGTGGYTGELFF. The CDR3 coding sequence is TGTGCCCGGACGACAGGGACAGGGGGATACACCGGGGAGCTGTTTTTT. The J gene is TRBJ2-2, the V gene TRBV30; 11 bases line up with TRBD1. The CDR3 covers 16 residues. Germline CDR1 is GTSNPN and CDR2 is SVGIG (reference sequence). Unmatched junction bases numbered 11, after V lost 8 bases and J lost 3 bases. The entire variable domain, with the rest obtained from reference TRBV30 and TRBJ2-2, is as follows: SQTIHQWPATLVQPVGSPLSLECTVEGTSNPNLYWYRQAAGRGLQLLFYSVGIGQISSEVPQNLSASRPQDRQFILSSKKLLLSDSGFYLCARTTGTGGYTGELFFGEGSRLTVL.